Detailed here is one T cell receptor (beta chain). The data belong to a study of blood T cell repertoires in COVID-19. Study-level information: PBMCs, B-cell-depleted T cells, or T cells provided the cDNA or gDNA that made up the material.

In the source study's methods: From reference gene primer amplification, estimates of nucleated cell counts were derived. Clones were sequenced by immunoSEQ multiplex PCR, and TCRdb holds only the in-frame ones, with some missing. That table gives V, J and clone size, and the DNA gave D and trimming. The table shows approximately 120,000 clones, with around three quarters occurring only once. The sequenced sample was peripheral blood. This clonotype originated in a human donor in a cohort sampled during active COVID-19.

Written as DNA, the CDR3 is TGTGCCTGGAGTGGAGGGACAGGAGATTCACCCCTCCACTTT. Its protein product is CAWSGGTGDSPLHF. This rearrangement joins TRBV30 to TRBJ1-6; 8 bases agree with TRBD1. V dropped 1 base and J dropped 8; count of bases not matched to a gene: 4. The CDR3 is 14 amino acids. CDR1 is GTSNPN, CDR2 SVGIG, per germline (reference sequence). Full variable domain (rest looked up from reference TRBV30 and TRBJ1-6): SQTIHQWPATLVQPVGSPLSLECTVEGTSNPNLYWYRQAAGRGLQLLFYSVGIGQISSEVPQNLSASRPQDRQFILSSKKLLLSDSGFYLCAWSGGTGDSPLHFGNGTRLTVT.